This TCR beta chain was sequenced during a study of early T cells in non-severe SARS-CoV-2 infection. Overall study context: Sequencing targeted bulk RNA from unsorted whole blood, leaving chains unpaired.

As for this clonotype: Antigen unknown.

The germline V and J ends were trimmed by 3 bases and 5 bases, with 11 bases remaining between them. The V gene's germline CDR1 is SGHVS and CDR2 FNYEAQ. CDR3 length equals 13 residues. Unique molecular identifiers tagged individual cDNA molecules. A single record per CDR3 protein comes from TCRdb applying MiXCR to the 5' RACE reads. The data contain more than 60,000 distinct CDR3 sequences, approximately 12% of them seen just once; the ten biggest clones take up approximately 1.1%. Study conclusions and caveats: Matching against VDJdb likely underestimated virus-specific expansions, favoring anti-spike CD8.

This receptor was taken from an adult who was a healthcare worker with PCR-confirmed SARS-CoV-2 infection or an uninfected control (not recorded which). The donor label of this sample is uncertain. The material sequenced was whole blood, taken at baseline. This chain links TRBV7-6 with TRBJ2-7; no clear D gene. The CDR3 protein is CASSFDHPHEQYV. CDR3 coding DNA: TGTGCCAGCAGCTTCGATCACCCCCACGAGCAGTACGTC.